This T cell receptor beta chain was identified in a study of T-cell memory formation after mild COVID-19. Study results and caveats: Shrinking CD4+ clones resided mostly in CM and EM, and CD8+ ones in EMRA. CD4/CD8 balance characterized clones contracting day 15 to 85, and CD4+ skew characterized later expanders. Pre-infection memory showed some responding clones, and this suggested that cross-reactive memory joined.

With 2 bases clipped from V and 2 bases from J, the junction kept 0 bases outside the gene matches. CDR3 size: 14 residues. The germline V gene has CDR1 LNHDA and CDR2 SQIVND (reference sequence). This clonotype turned up a few times. Its antigen remains unidentified. TCRdb ran MiXCR on the 5' RACE reads and lists one entry per CDR3 protein. This sample has under 550,000 distinct CDR3 sequences, with over 15% found just once. Sequencing was performed on PBMCs or a T cell subset sorted from them (not recorded which). The chain couples TRBV19 to TRBJ2-7; 10 bases align to TRBD2. The source of this sequence is an adult woman who had mild COVID-19 (a few samples of this study predate the infection). Cell type and time point are not known. This CDR3 reads CASSISGRAYEQYF. DNA of the CDR3: TGTGCCAGTAGTATAAGCGGGAGGGCCTACGAGCAGTACTTC.